This is a list of T cell receptor beta chains from one sample in a study of metastatic and nonmetastatic thyroid tumors. TCRdb reprocessed the PCR reads using MiXCR. The data hold around 30,000 clones, with over 10% observed a single time. The sample comprised blood. The origin of the receptors is a female donor with papillary thyroid cancer or a benign thyroid nodule (not recorded which). Some clones in this sample may be carry-over from other donors' samples. CDR3s include the opening cysteine and the closing phenylalanine or tryptophan. Each record gives: J gene, CDR3 length, clone size, V gene, D gene, CDR3 DNA, CDR3 protein. The D gene is left open where the match is weak. Not every row has a clone size; where given, it reads once, few, many or a size class.

J gene: TRBJ2-7
CDR3 length: 14
clone size: medium-sized
V gene: TRBV5-1
D gene: TRBD2
CDR3 DNA: TGCGCCAGCAGCTTGGGCGGGAGGATGGTCGAGCAGTACTTC
CDR3 protein: CASSLGGRMVEQYF

J gene: TRBJ1-2
CDR3 length: 13
clone size: many
V gene: TRBV7-2
D gene: TRBD1
CDR3 DNA: TGTGCCAGCAGCCCGGACAGGGACTATGGCTACACCTTC
CDR3 protein: CASSPDRDYGYTF

J gene: TRBJ2-2
CDR3 length: 12
clone size: many
V gene: TRBV29-1
D gene: TRBD1
CDR3 DNA: TGCAGCGCCAAACAGGGGACCGGGGAGCTGTTTTTT
CDR3 protein: CSAKQGTGELFF

J gene: TRBJ2-1
CDR3 length: 12
clone size: many
V gene: TRBV10-3
D gene: .
CDR3 DNA: TGTGCCATCAGTGAGTCGGGACCATTGCAGTTCTTC
CDR3 protein: CAISESGPLQFF

J gene: TRBJ2-3
CDR3 length: 15
clone size: .
V gene: TRBV4-2
D gene: .
CDR3 DNA: TGTGCCAGCAGCCAGGGCAAGGACAGCACAGATACGCAGTATTTT
CDR3 protein: CASSQGKDSTDTQYF

J gene: TRBJ2-2
CDR3 length: 13
clone size: many
V gene: TRBV20-1
D gene: .
CDR3 DNA: TGCAGTGCTAGAGAACGAGGACCCGGGGAGCTGTTTTTT
CDR3 protein: CSARERGPGELFF

J gene: TRBJ2-7
CDR3 length: 12
clone size: many
V gene: TRBV7-2
D gene: .
CDR3 DNA: TGTGCCAGCAGCCGACCGGCGCGGGAGCAGTACTTC
CDR3 protein: CASSRPAREQYF

J gene: TRBJ2-2
CDR3 length: 16
clone size: many
V gene: TRBV24-1
D gene: TRBD1
CDR3 DNA: TGTGCCACCAGTGACCCGGGACAGGGTCCCCCCGGGGAGCTGTTTTTT
CDR3 protein: CATSDPGQGPPGELFF

J gene: TRBJ2-1
CDR3 length: 17
clone size: many
V gene: TRBV12-3/TRBV12-4
D gene: TRBD2
CDR3 DNA: TGTGCCAGCAGCCACACTGGAGCGGGAGTAGGCTACAATGAGCAGTTCTTC
CDR3 protein: CASSHTGAGVGYNEQFF

J gene: TRBJ2-7
CDR3 length: 13
clone size: many
V gene: TRBV19
D gene: .
CDR3 DNA: TGTGCCAGTAGTATGGACAGATCCTACGAGCAGTACTTC
CDR3 protein: CASSMDRSYEQYF

J gene: TRBJ1-2
CDR3 length: 14
clone size: .
V gene: TRBV5-4
D gene: .
CDR3 DNA: TGTGCCAGCAGCTTGGAGTCCGGGACTGGTGGCTACACCTTC
CDR3 protein: CASSLESGTGGYTF

J gene: TRBJ2-7
CDR3 length: 15
clone size: many
V gene: TRBV10-3
D gene: .
CDR3 DNA: TGTGCCATCAGTGCTCGTGGATCCGAGAGGAGCGAGCAGTACTTC
CDR3 protein: CAISARGSERSEQYF

J gene: TRBJ1-1
CDR3 length: 14
clone size: many
V gene: TRBV15
D gene: TRBD1
CDR3 DNA: TGTGCCACCAAGACAGGGGGCGCAAGGACTGAAGCTTTCTTT
CDR3 protein: CATKTGGARTEAFF

J gene: TRBJ2-3
CDR3 length: 15
clone size: many
V gene: TRBV5-4
D gene: TRBD2
CDR3 DNA: TGTGCCAGCAGTCATGGGCGGGGGGGCACAGATACGCAGTATTTT
CDR3 protein: CASSHGRGGTDTQYF

J gene: TRBJ2-5
CDR3 length: 14
clone size: many
V gene: TRBV7-7
D gene: .
CDR3 DNA: TGTGCTAGCAGCTTCGGGACCGGGCAAGAGACCCAGTACTTC
CDR3 protein: CASSFGTGQETQYF

J gene: TRBJ1-6
CDR3 length: 15
clone size: many
V gene: TRBV6-4
D gene: TRBD1
CDR3 DNA: TGTGCCAGCAGTGACTCAACAGGGGGGAATTCACCCCTCCACTTT
CDR3 protein: CASSDSTGGNSPLHF

J gene: TRBJ1-5
CDR3 length: 17
clone size: .
V gene: TRBV27
D gene: .
CDR3 DNA: TGTGCCAGCAGTTTAAGGGGCGTTTCCGGATCGGGTCAGCCCCAGCATTTT
CDR3 protein: CASSLRGVSGSGQPQHF

J gene: TRBJ2-1
CDR3 length: 13
clone size: many
V gene: TRBV27
D gene: TRBD2
CDR3 DNA: TGTGCCAGCAGTCACGGACTAGCCAATGAGCAGTTCTTC
CDR3 protein: CASSHGLANEQFF

J gene: TRBJ2-7
CDR3 length: 14
clone size: many
V gene: TRBV20-1
D gene: TRBD2
CDR3 DNA: TGCAGTGCTAGAAGGGCTAGCGGGAAACCCGAGCAGTACTTC
CDR3 protein: CSARRASGKPEQYF

J gene: TRBJ2-7
CDR3 length: 14
clone size: medium-sized
V gene: TRBV5-1
D gene: TRBD1
CDR3 DNA: TGCGCCAGCAGCGAGACAGGGTTCTCCTACGAGCAGTACTTC
CDR3 protein: CASSETGFSYEQYF

J gene: TRBJ2-3
CDR3 length: 14
clone size: many
V gene: TRBV20-1
D gene: TRBD1
CDR3 DNA: TGCAGTGCTATCCGGACAGGACACACAGATACGCAGTATTTT
CDR3 protein: CSAIRTGHTDTQYF

J gene: TRBJ2-5
CDR3 length: 14
clone size: many
V gene: TRBV25-1
D gene: .
CDR3 DNA: TGTGCCAGCAGGCCCGGGGACGGGCAAGAGACCCAGTACTTC
CDR3 protein: CASRPGDGQETQYF

J gene: TRBJ1-6
CDR3 length: 12
clone size: many
V gene: TRBV18
D gene: .
CDR3 DNA: TGTGCCAGCTCACCCGGTAGTTCACCCCTCCACTTT
CDR3 protein: CASSPGSSPLHF

J gene: TRBJ1-2
CDR3 length: 14
clone size: medium-sized
V gene: TRBV27
D gene: TRBD1
CDR3 DNA: TGTGCCAGCAGTTTAACCGGGACAGGGGAGGGCTACACCTTC
CDR3 protein: CASSLTGTGEGYTF

J gene: TRBJ2-3
CDR3 length: 15
clone size: many
V gene: TRBV7-9
D gene: .
CDR3 DNA: TGTGCCAGCAGCTCTCCCTTGGGAGATACAGATACGCAGTATTTT
CDR3 protein: CASSSPLGDTDTQYF

J gene: TRBJ2-3
CDR3 length: 15
clone size: many
V gene: TRBV9
D gene: .
CDR3 DNA: TGTGCCAGCAGCGTAGCTAGCTCCGGGGCAGATACGCAGTATTTT
CDR3 protein: CASSVASSGADTQYF

J gene: TRBJ2-7
CDR3 length: 13
clone size: few
V gene: TRBV2
D gene: .
CDR3 DNA: TGTGCCAGCAGCGCACAGCTAGTGGCCGAGCAATACTTC
CDR3 protein: CASSAQLVAEQYF

J gene: TRBJ1-4
CDR3 length: 13
clone size: many
V gene: TRBV3-1
D gene: .
CDR3 DNA: TGTGCCAGCAGTGCCAGTCCGGGAGAAAAACTGTTTTTT
CDR3 protein: CASSASPGEKLFF

J gene: TRBJ2-1
CDR3 length: 11
clone size: many
V gene: TRBV6-2/TRBV6-3
D gene: .
CDR3 DNA: TGTGCCAGCAGTCCCTCGACAGACCAGTTCTTC
CDR3 protein: CASSPSTDQFF

J gene: TRBJ2-7
CDR3 length: 11
clone size: .
V gene: TRBV12-5
D gene: .
CDR3 DNA: TGTGCTAGTGGTATTGGCTACGAGCAGTACTTC
CDR3 protein: CASGIGYEQYF

J gene: TRBJ2-1
CDR3 length: 17
clone size: many
V gene: TRBV9
D gene: TRBD2
CDR3 DNA: TGTGCCAGCAGCGTACTTGAGCGGGAGGACTCCTACAATGAGCAGTTCTTC
CDR3 protein: CASSVLEREDSYNEQFF

J gene: TRBJ1-1
CDR3 length: 14
clone size: medium-sized
V gene: TRBV5-1
D gene: .
CDR3 DNA: TGCGCCAGCAGCTTGGACAGGGCGAACACTGAAGCTTTCTTT
CDR3 protein: CASSLDRANTEAFF

J gene: TRBJ2-3
CDR3 length: 17
clone size: many
V gene: TRBV6-2/TRBV6-3
D gene: TRBD2
CDR3 DNA: TGTGCCAGCAGTTACTTTCTAGCGGGTGTTAGCACAGATACGCAGTATTTT
CDR3 protein: CASSYFLAGVSTDTQYF

J gene: TRBJ2-7
CDR3 length: 13
clone size: many
V gene: TRBV5-5
D gene: .
CDR3 DNA: TGTGCCAGCAGCCCGGGACTTTCCTACGAGCAGTACTTC
CDR3 protein: CASSPGLSYEQYF

J gene: TRBJ2-7
CDR3 length: 14
clone size: few
V gene: TRBV6-5
D gene: TRBD1
CDR3 DNA: TGTGCCAGCAGTTACCGGGACAGGGTCAACGAGCAGTACTTC
CDR3 protein: CASSYRDRVNEQYF

J gene: TRBJ1-2
CDR3 length: 15
clone size: many
V gene: TRBV6-1
D gene: .
CDR3 DNA: TGTGCCAGCAGTCCCCGAGGGGTGAGCAACTATGGCTACACCTTC
CDR3 protein: CASSPRGVSNYGYTF

J gene: TRBJ1-6
CDR3 length: 13
clone size: many
V gene: TRBV3-1
D gene: .
CDR3 DNA: TGTGCCAGCAGCCAAAGGGGTAGTTCACCCCTCCACTTT
CDR3 protein: CASSQRGSSPLHF

J gene: TRBJ2-3
CDR3 length: 15
clone size: many
V gene: TRBV5-1
D gene: TRBD1
CDR3 DNA: TGCGCCAGCAGCAATGGACAGGGAGGCACAGATACGCAGTATTTT
CDR3 protein: CASSNGQGGTDTQYF

J gene: TRBJ1-2
CDR3 length: 14
clone size: many
V gene: TRBV27
D gene: .
CDR3 DNA: TGTGCCAGCAGTTTATCGGGCGGACAATATGGCTACACCTTC
CDR3 protein: CASSLSGGQYGYTF

J gene: TRBJ2-2
CDR3 length: 12
clone size: many
V gene: TRBV24-1
D gene: .
CDR3 DNA: TGTGCCCCTGCGTTCCGTGTCGGGGAGCTGTTTTTT
CDR3 protein: CAPAFRVGELFF

J gene: TRBJ2-7
CDR3 length: 11
clone size: many
V gene: TRBV2
D gene: .
CDR3 DNA: TGTGCCAGCAGTGTTCGGTACGAGCAGTACTTC
CDR3 protein: CASSVRYEQYF

J gene: TRBJ2-2
CDR3 length: 15
clone size: few
V gene: TRBV6-1
D gene: TRBD2
CDR3 DNA: TGTGCCAGCAGTGAGGAAAGCGGGAGCACTTGGGAGCTGTTTTTT
CDR3 protein: CASSEESGSTWELFF

J gene: TRBJ1-4
CDR3 length: 15
clone size: many
V gene: TRBV7-9
D gene: .
CDR3 DNA: TGTGCCAGCAGCTTCCGGGACGATATTCGGGAAAAACTGTTTTTT
CDR3 protein: CASSFRDDIREKLFF

J gene: TRBJ2-1
CDR3 length: 14
clone size: many
V gene: TRBV15
D gene: .
CDR3 DNA: TGTGCCACCAGCAGAGGGACCCAGACCGATGAGCAGTTCTTC
CDR3 protein: CATSRGTQTDEQFF

J gene: TRBJ2-1
CDR3 length: 13
clone size: many
V gene: TRBV7-2
D gene: TRBD2
CDR3 DNA: TGTGCCAGCAGCTTAGGGGGCGGGAGAGAGCAGTTCTTC
CDR3 protein: CASSLGGGREQFF

J gene: TRBJ2-1
CDR3 length: 15
clone size: many
V gene: TRBV12-3/TRBV12-4
D gene: TRBD2
CDR3 DNA: TGTGCCAGCAGTTTACAGGGAGGGACCAACAATGAGCAGTTCTTC
CDR3 protein: CASSLQGGTNNEQFF

J gene: TRBJ1-3
CDR3 length: 14
clone size: many
V gene: TRBV28
D gene: .
CDR3 DNA: TGTGCCAGCAGCCTTGGAGGGCGAGGAAACACCATATATTTT
CDR3 protein: CASSLGGRGNTIYF

J gene: TRBJ2-1
CDR3 length: 15
clone size: many
V gene: TRBV12-3/TRBV12-4
D gene: TRBD1
CDR3 DNA: TGTGCCAGCAGCAACCCCCGGGACAGGGGGTATGAGCAGTTCTTC
CDR3 protein: CASSNPRDRGYEQFF

J gene: TRBJ2-1
CDR3 length: 15
clone size: few
V gene: TRBV28
D gene: .
CDR3 DNA: TGTGCCAGCAGCTTAACCGGGACAAGAGCTGATGAGCAGTTCTTC
CDR3 protein: CASSLTGTRADEQFF

J gene: TRBJ2-1
CDR3 length: 16
clone size: many
V gene: TRBV27
D gene: .
CDR3 DNA: TGTGCCAGCAGTTTAGTTGGGCGGGGCTCCTACAATGAGCAGTTCTTC
CDR3 protein: CASSLVGRGSYNEQFF

J gene: TRBJ2-7
CDR3 length: 16
clone size: .
V gene: TRBV7-2
D gene: TRBD1
CDR3 DNA: TGTGCCAGCAGCTTAGGGCCCCGGACAGGGTCCGACGAGCAGTACTTC
CDR3 protein: CASSLGPRTGSDEQYF

J gene: TRBJ2-3
CDR3 length: 17
clone size: medium-sized
V gene: TRBV5-1
D gene: TRBD2
CDR3 DNA: TGCGCCAGCAGCGGGACTAGCGGGAGCCGAAGCGCAGATACGCAGTATTTT
CDR3 protein: CASSGTSGSRSADTQYF